These T cell receptor beta chains were read from a single sample in a study of identical twins' blood T cells. A single record per CDR3 protein comes from TCRdb applying MiXCR to the 5' RACE reads. The data show 400,000 or so distinct CDR3 sequences, 28% seen once. The sequencing sample was made of PBMCs. These TCRs come from a woman aged 18 to 55 in good health. Each CDR3 is given with its conserved first and last residue. D genes are given only for firm matches. Expanded clones get a size class; other rows say once, few or many, or leave the size out.

V: TRBV9
D: .
J: TRBJ2-2
size: .
DNA: TGTGCCAGCAGCGTCCTGGACAGGAACACCGGGGAGCTGTTTTTT
CDR3: CASSVLDRNTGELFF

V: TRBV30
D: .
J: TRBJ1-1
size: few
DNA: TGTGCCTGGAGCGGCACTCATAACTGGGTTTCTGAAGCTTTCTTT
CDR3: CAWSGTHNWVSEAFF

V: TRBV20-1
D: TRBD1
J: TRBJ1-5
size: many
DNA: TGCAGTGCGAGTAAGGGACAGAATAAGCAGCCCCAGCATTTT
CDR3: CSASKGQNKQPQHF

V: TRBV18
D: .
J: TRBJ1-5
size: .
DNA: TGTGCCAGCTCACCATTTGCAGGCAATCAGCCCCAGCATTTT
CDR3: CASSPFAGNQPQHF

V: TRBV28
D: .
J: TRBJ1-2
size: .
DNA: TGTGCTACTGGTGGGGTTAACTATGGCTACACCTTC
CDR3: CATGGVNYGYTF

V: TRBV24-1
D: TRBD1
J: TRBJ2-1
size: .
DNA: TGTGCCACCGGAGAGGGGGCATTGGGTGAGCAGTTCTTC
CDR3: CATGEGALGEQFF

V: TRBV29-1
D: .
J: TRBJ1-1
size: .
DNA: TGCAGCGTTTCGGTTACTTCGGAGTTAAACACTGAATCCTTCTTT
CDR3: CSVSVTSELNTESFF

V: TRBV4-1
D: .
J: TRBJ2-1
size: .
DNA: TGCGCCAGCAGCCAAGATACCGGGCCAAGCTCCTACAATGAGCAGTTCTTC
CDR3: CASSQDTGPSSYNEQFF

V: TRBV7-6
D: TRBD1
J: TRBJ1-2
size: once
DNA: TGTTCCAGCAGTCCCGACAGGGGGGACTATGGCTACACCTTC
CDR3: CSSSPDRGDYGYTF

V: TRBV20-1
D: .
J: TRBJ2-7
size: .
DNA: TGCAGTGCTAGAGATGACAACTACGAGCAGTACTTC
CDR3: CSARDDNYEQYF

V: TRBV20-1
D: .
J: TRBJ2-2
size: .
DNA: TGCAGTGCCATACAGGGGCTGGGCGGGAAGCTGTTTTTT
CDR3: CSAIQGLGGKLFF